Shown below are 18 T cell receptor beta chains from a single sample sequenced in a study of shared clonotypes between healthy human individuals (TCRdb year 2020). Library method: the immunoSEQ multiplex PCR assay. TCRdb re-hosts the immuneACCESS table, in-frame sequences only. Its copies lack some clones; in the studies checked, an unresolved V gene accounts for under half of them, and the cause for the rest is not known. The sample table records roughly 2.5 million clones; over 85% of these occur just once. The ten top clones hold over 0.12% of the sample. Sequencing was done on a sample of naive CD4+ T cells sorted from blood. This specimen's cell subset or site label, interpreted: CD45RA+ positively selected. The receptors shown here come from a young man in good health.

The rearrangement links TRBV10-3 to TRBJ1-2, with D uncertain. Germline V gives CDR1 ENHRY, CDR2 SYGVKD. The CDR3 loop spans 14 amino acids. V lost 7 bases to trimming and J lost 4 bases, with 16 bases between them. Here the CDR3 reads CAIMNANGPYGYTF. CDR3 nucleotides: TGTGCCATCATGAACGCGAACGGACCCTATGGCTACACCTTC.

The V gene is TRBV7-6, the J gene TRBJ2-3; 7 bases agree with TRBD2. The V and J ends lost 3 bases and 6 bases, in that order; junction bases with no gene match: 9. CDR1 and CDR2 from the germline V gene are SGHVS and FNYEAQ. This CDR3 comprises 15 residues. The CDR3: CASSFGLAGVDTQYF. The DNA for the CDR3 is TGTGCCAGCAGCTTCGGACTGGCGGGAGTGGATACGCAGTATTTT.

Regarding this clone: Distinct nucleotide sequences in the sample also encode this CDR3. The V call is TRBV6-5, the J call TRBJ1-1; tentatively, D is TRBD1 (6 bases). V shed 4 bases and J shed 2 bases, with 11 bases lying between them. Germline CDR1 is MNHEY and CDR2 is SVGAGI. The CDR3 consists of 14 residues. CDR3: CASSFSGGNTEAFF. As DNA, the CDR3 is TGTGCCAGCAGTTTCTCTGGGGGCAACACTGAAGCTTTCTTT.

This clone has only a few counts. This same CDR3 is encoded by further DNA sequences in the sample. The genes are TRBV6-5 and TRBJ1-2; the D is unclear. The germline V gene has CDR1 MNHEY and CDR2 SVGAGI. V was cut by 4 bases and J by 4 bases, with 7 bases left in between. CDR3 size: 12 residues. The CDR3, as DNA: TGTGCCAGCAGTTCAGACCGCTATGGCTACACCTTC. Its translation: CASSSDRYGYTF.

The chain recombines TRBV5-1 with TRBJ2-7; TRBD1 matches at 8 bases. This CDR3 has 15 residues. J gave up 2 bases and V 4 bases, and 8 bases lay outside the gene matches. From germline, CDR1 is SGHRS and CDR2 YFSETQ. CDR3 region: CASSVRQGTAYEQYF. The CDR3 region has the DNA TGCGCCAGCAGCGTCCGACAGGGGACCGCCTACGAGCAGTACTTC.

The V call is TRBV27, the J call TRBJ2-1; no definite D call. Germline V CDR1 and CDR2: MNHEY, SMNVEV (reference sequence). This CDR3 has 14 residues. The V gene lost 3 bases and the J gene lost 5 bases, with 11 bases spanning the gap. The CDR3 DNA reads as TGTGCCAGCAGTTTTTCACGGAAGAACAATGAGCAGTTCTTC. Translated: CASSFSRKNNEQFF.

Comments on this clone: Other nucleotide sequences in the sample specify the same CDR3. The chain has TRBV7-2 and TRBJ1-5; D unresolved. V was cut by 1 base and J by 2 bases, with 9 bases left in between. This CDR3 contains 15 residues. Germline lookup yields CDR1 SGHTA and CDR2 FQGNSA. The CDR3 DNA reads as TGTGCCAGCAGCTTAGTGGGCCTCGGCAATCAGCCCCAGCATTTT. It specifies CASSLVGLGNQPQHF.

The V call is TRBV29-1, the J call TRBJ2-1; 8 nucleotides line up with TRBD2. CDR1 and CDR2 (germline): SQVTM, ANQGSEA. This CDR3 is 14 amino acids long. V lost 4 bases and J lost 3; bases outside the gene matches: 5. CDR3 region: CSVVGRASYNEQFF. The DNA for the CDR3 is TGCAGCGTTGTCGGGAGGGCCAGCTACAATGAGCAGTTCTTC.

The chain joins TRBV5-1 to TRBJ2-3, with D unresolved. Between the trimmed V and J ends, which lost 4 bases and 7 bases, there was a span of 13 bases. In germline, CDR1 is SGHRS, CDR2 YFSETQ. The CDR3 runs 13 residues. The CDR3 protein is CASSPEGHYTQYF. CDR3 in DNA: TGCGCCAGCAGCCCAGAAGGCCATTATACGCAGTATTTT.

The gene calls are TRBV2 and TRBJ2-4, with D maybe TRBD2 (6 bases). The CDR3 loop spans 18 amino acids. Trimming took off 8 bases at V and 1 base at J, with 24 bases between the two ends. Germline CDR1 SNHLY, CDR2 FYNNEI. CDR3 nucleotide sequence: TGTGCCAGCGAAGTGGGGGGATCCGGGAAGTTGGCCAAAAACATTCAGTACTTC. Its translation is CASEVGGSGKLAKNIQYF.

This sequence joins TRBV6-6 and TRBJ1-1; possible D gene TRBD1, 6 bases. V shed 5 bases and J shed 6 bases, with 16 bases lying between them. CDR3 size: 14 residues. Germline V gene data show CDR1 as MNHNY and CDR2 as SVGAGI (reference sequence). The CDR3 sequence is CASSGQGQMAEAFF. CDR3 DNA: TGTGCCAGCAGTGGCCAGGGGCAAATGGCTGAAGCTTTCTTT.

CDR3 protein: CASSRDTEAFF. CDR3 DNA sequence: TGTGCCAGCAGCAGGGACACTGAAGCTTTCTTT. The chain recombines TRBV11-2 with TRBJ1-1; D unresolved. The germline V and J ends were trimmed by 5 bases and 3 bases, with 4 bases remaining between them. This CDR3 is built from 11 residues. The germline CDR1 and CDR2 sequences are SGHAT and FQNNGV.

The chain joins TRBV28 to TRBJ1-1; possibly TRBD1 for D (5 bases). V lost 7 bases and J lost 1, with 7 bases in between. CDR3 length: 12 amino acids. Germline loops: CDR1 MDHEN, CDR2 SYDVKM. Here the CDR3 reads CASNTGNTEAFF. Here the CDR3 DNA reads TGTGCCAGCAACACAGGGAACACTGAAGCTTTCTTT.

The chain has TRBV4-1 and TRBJ1-3; perhaps TRBD1 as D (6 bases). This CDR3 has 16 residues. CDR1 is MGHRA and CDR2 is YSYEKL in the germline V gene. Trimming left V 3 bases short and J 2 bases short, with 14 bases between. CDR3 sequence reads: CASSHPTGSTGNTIYF. The DNA of the CDR3 is TGCGCCAGCAGCCATCCTACAGGGAGCACTGGAAACACCATATATTTT.

This CDR3 is CASSLENTWTNYGYTF. The CDR3 DNA sequence: TGTGCCAGCAGCTTAGAGAACACCTGGACAAACTATGGCTACACCTTC. This chain links TRBV7-9 with TRBJ1-2; the D gene is possibly TRBD1 (5 bases). V was shortened by 1 base and J by 2 bases, with 14 bases between the two germline ends. CDR3 length: 16 residues. Germline CDR1 SEHNR, CDR2 FQNEAQ (reference sequence).

In this sample, this clone turned up a few times. The same CDR3 is also encoded by other DNA sequences in this sample. The J gene is TRBJ2-3, the V gene TRBV20-1; the D is unclear. The V gene's germline CDR1 is DFQATT and CDR2 SNEGSKA (reference sequence). Trimming stripped 6 bases from V and 6 bases from J, with 10 bases between. This CDR3 region has 11 residues. Here the CDR3 reads CSAGRGDTQYF. The CDR3 DNA follows: TGCAGTGCAGGGCGTGGGGATACGCAGTATTTT.

The chain couples TRBV15 to TRBJ1-1, with TRBD1 as a possible D gene (6 bases). This CDR3 spans 14 amino acids. Germline V gene sequence: CDR1 LNHNV, CDR2 YYDKDF (reference sequence). V lost 5 bases and J 7 bases, leaving 17 bases between the germline ends. The DNA of the CDR3 is TGTGCCACCAGCGAGAGGAGGGGCAGGGGTGAAGCTTTCTTT. Translated, it gives CATSERRGRGEAFF.

This sequence joins TRBV5-6 and TRBJ2-2, with TRBD1 matching 8 bases. Trimming at V came to 5 bases and at J to 8 bases, leaving 5 bases not matched to a gene. Germline V gives CDR1 SGHDT, CDR2 YYEEEE. The CDR3 contains 13 residues. The CDR3 coding sequence is TGTGCCAGCAGACCCGACAGGGGAGGGGAGCTGTTTTTT. Translated: CASRPDRGGELFF.